This record covers a single T cell receptor (beta chain). The data derive from a study of blood T cell repertoires in COVID-19. Measured with immunoSEQ multiplex PCR; TCRdb has only the in-frame clones, and not every one. This sample has about 45,000 clones, with roughly 82% found just once. Germline V gene lookup returns CDR1 LNHDA and CDR2 SQIVND (reference sequence). The CDR3 has 14 amino acids. V dropped 6 bases and J dropped 4; count of bases not matched to a gene: 7. Material: peripheral blood. The rearrangement links TRBV19 to TRBJ2-5; 8 positions match TRBD2. This TCR derives from a human donor in a cohort sampled during active COVID-19. CDR3 nucleotides: TGTGCCAGTAGCGCCGGGGGGGTGTCAGAGACCCAGTACTTC. It yields the protein CASSAGGVSETQYF.